The clone carrying this TCR beta chain was counted at least ten times. What it binds is unknown. Germline DNA was also extracted, while the blood RNA originated from unsorted whole blood. Chronic HBV infection affected patients, none of whom had received treatment. This entry comes from a study of tumor-infiltrating lymphocytes in primary liver carcinoma. Overall study context: The patients, men and women alike, were aged 30 to 69 years. Tumors were stage T1-T3 N0M0, roughly 4 to 11 cm across. Study-level points and caveats: Tumor region pairs shared more overlap than did tumor-adjacent and tumor-blood pairs.

TCR beta cDNA came from about 0.45 ug total RNA, primed with a constant-region primer. Three nested multiplex PCR rounds, a slightly modified ARM-PCR method, built the TCR beta libraries. Researchers ran the first two PCR rounds for roughly 10 cycles each with TRBV1-TRBV30 forward primers and a C-beta reverse primer. One entry per CDR3 protein, called by TCRdb with MiXCR from the multiplex PCR reads. Among fewer than 350,000 distinct CDR3 sequences listed, less than 75% were seen once. The CDR3 has 16 residues. Losses at the gene ends were 3 bases for V and 0 bases for J; bases not matched to a gene: 4. CDR1 is LGHNA and CDR2 is YNFKEQ in the germline V gene.

The sequencing input was peripheral blood. This TCR derives from a man between 35 and 55 years old with primary liver carcinoma and hepatitis B virus infection. The chain joins TRBV4-2 to TRBJ2-7; 11 bases fit TRBD2. CDR3 in DNA: TGTGCCAGCAGCCATGGGGGGACTAGCGGCTCCTACGAGCAGTACTTC. Protein product: CASSHGGTSGSYEQYF.